The T cell receptor (beta chain) under discussion was sequenced for a study of blood T cell repertoires in COVID-19. How the authors handled the data: The assay estimated nucleated cells by amplifying reference gene primers. The method was immunoSEQ multiplex PCR; TCRdb's version includes in-frame clones alone and lacks a portion of them. V and J calls and clone size come straight from that table; D and trimming were deduced from the DNA. This repertoire shows fewer than 400,000 clones, around 86% found once; its top ten account for roughly 5%. The study drew participants aged about 18 to 89 years from some 25 US areas. Cohort placement rested on clinical history that participants reported themselves. Donors in Cohort 3 counted as recovered after two negative PCRs, clearance, or symptom resolution. The CDR3 runs 12 residues. V dropped 5 bases and J dropped 3 bases, with 8 bases sitting between them. Per the germline V gene, CDR1 is SEHNR and CDR2 is FQNEAQ (reference sequence).

A single count supports this clone. Other DNA sequences within the sample encode an identical CDR3. The clonotype comes from a man between 60 and 75 years old who had recovered from COVID-19. The chain combines TRBV7-9 with TRBJ2-7, with D perhaps TRBD1 (6 bases). Sequenced sample: PBMCs or T cells enriched from blood (not recorded which). CDR3 bases: TGTGCCAGCAGCGAACAGGGCTACGAGCAGTACTTC. Its protein product is CASSEQGYEQYF.